A single sample is the source of the 4 T cell receptor beta chains below, sequenced in a study of blood T cells in healthy people across ages (dated by TCRdb to about 2015). Library preparation was by 5' RACE. A second PCR of about 7 to 12 cycles was run with a J-beta primer mix and a sample-barcoded 5' primer. TCRdb cleaned the public reads at Q25 with fastp, built clones with MiXCR and kept in-frame beta chains. Identical CDR3 protein sequences are pooled into one entry, listed with their most common genes and DNA. The sample has 1.5 million to 2 million distinct CDR3 sequences on record, 39% of them singletons. The ten largest clonotypes hold roughly 23% of the sample. Sequencing was performed on blood. These receptors all stem from a human donor in good health.

This chain connects TRBV4-3 to TRBJ2-2, with 11 bases aligning to TRBD2. The V gene's germline CDR1 is LGHNA and CDR2 YSLEER. V lost 0 bases to trimming and J lost 2 bases; unmatched junction nucleotides: 8. The length of the CDR3 is 19 residues. CDR3 nucleotide sequence: TGCGCCAGCAGCCAAGAAAGCGCTAGCGGGGGGCTTAACACCGGGGAGCTGTTTTTT. The encoded protein is CASSQESASGGLNTGELFF.

This chain connects TRBV7-3 to TRBJ1-1; perhaps TRBD1 as D (5 bases). The V and J ends lost 6 bases and 5 bases respectively, with 19 bases between them. The CDR3 is 15 amino acids. Germline CDR1 and CDR2: SGHTA and FQGTGA. Written as DNA, the CDR3 is TGTGCCAGCAGAGAATCGTCCGCCAGGACAACTGAAGCTTTCTTT. This sequence encodes CASRESSARTTEAFF.

In this sample, this clonotype turned up a few times. CDR3 amino acids: CASSLVGGGAAGYTF. The DNA for the CDR3 is TGTGCCAGCAGCTTGGTTGGAGGGGGCGCCGCTGGCTACACCTTC. The chain combines TRBV5-5 with TRBJ1-2, with 7 bases that match TRBD1. CDR1 is SGHKS and CDR2 is YYEKEE in the germline V gene (reference sequence). The CDR3 sequence is 15 residues long. Trimming cost V 0 bases and J 7 bases; bases outside gene matches: 9.

This clonotype was seen a handful of times. V and J are TRBV18 and TRBJ2-7; D gene uncertain. This CDR3 comprises 13 residues. Germline CDR1 KGHSH, CDR2 LQKENI. V lost 0 bases and J lost 3, with 6 bases in between. The CDR3 loop reads CASSPPSGYEQYF. CDR3 nucleotide sequence: TGTGCCAGCTCACCACCGTCGGGCTACGAGCAGTACTTC.